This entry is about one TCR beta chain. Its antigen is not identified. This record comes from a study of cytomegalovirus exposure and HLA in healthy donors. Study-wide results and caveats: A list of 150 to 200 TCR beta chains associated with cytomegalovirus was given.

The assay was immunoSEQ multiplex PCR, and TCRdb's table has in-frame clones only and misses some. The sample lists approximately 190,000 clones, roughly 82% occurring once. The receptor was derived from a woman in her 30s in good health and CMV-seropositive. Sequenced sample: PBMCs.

CDR3 DNA sequence: TGTGCCAGCAGTTTACAACCCGGACAGTTCAGCTCTGGGGCCAACGTCCTGACTTTC. Its protein is CASSLQPGQFSSGANVLTF. V gene TRBV27 combines with J gene TRBJ2-6, with D possibly being TRBD1 (6 bases). The V and J ends lost 2 bases and 0 bases respectively, with 17 bases between them. Germline V CDR1 and CDR2: MNHEY, SMNVEV (reference sequence). This CDR3 is built from 19 residues.